This T cell receptor beta chain was identified during a study of blood T cells in healthy people across ages. Germline CDR1 MDHEN, CDR2 SYDVKM. V lost 3 bases and J 4 bases, leaving 9 bases between the germline ends. This CDR3 has 13 amino acids. Study results and caveats: The donors' CMV status was not determined, possibly confounding changes in expanded clonotypes. Diversity was higher, and naive CD4+ cells more numerous, in long-lived donors than in aged donors.

Then a second PCR, running roughly 7 to 11 cycles, was carried out with a sample-barcoded 5' primer and a J-beta primer mix. The authors tagged each cDNA molecule using a template-switch adaptor with 12 random nucleotides. MiXCR, run by TCRdb on the 5' RACE reads, gives a single entry per CDR3 protein. In the table there are 500,000 to 550,000 distinct CDR3 sequences, 20% to 30% of which are singletons. A remark on this clonotype: Its antigen is unknown.

This same sample was also part of a study on T cells of mothers and their children. That source adds: Sequencing returned over 10 million TCR beta CDR3 reads per mother and roughly 3.1 million per child.

Material: blood. V usage is TRBV28 and J usage is TRBJ1-2; the D is unclear. This TCR was recovered from a boy younger than 18 in good health. CDR3 sequence reads: CASSFRLSYGYTF. CDR3 nucleotide sequence: TGTGCCAGCAGTTTCAGACTGAGCTATGGCTACACCTTC.